This T cell receptor (beta chain) was recovered during a study of control samples from healthy donors and cancer patients. The germline V gene encodes CDR1 MGHDK and CDR2 SYGVNS. Trimming pared 8 bases from V and 3 bases from J, leaving 16 bases between. The CDR3 is 15 residues long. Sequenced by immunoSEQ multiplex PCR; TCRdb stores in-frame clones only, minus some. Among 93,000 or so clones listed, about 89% were seen once. This receptor was obtained from a man aged 55-75 years with lung cancer. V usage is TRBV25-1 and J usage is TRBJ1-4; tentative D call: TRBD1 (5 bases). The specimen sequenced was PBMCs. CDR3: CASGESGAANEKLFF. Written as DNA, the CDR3 is TGTGCCAGCGGAGAGTCCGGGGCCGCTAATGAAAAACTGTTTTTT.